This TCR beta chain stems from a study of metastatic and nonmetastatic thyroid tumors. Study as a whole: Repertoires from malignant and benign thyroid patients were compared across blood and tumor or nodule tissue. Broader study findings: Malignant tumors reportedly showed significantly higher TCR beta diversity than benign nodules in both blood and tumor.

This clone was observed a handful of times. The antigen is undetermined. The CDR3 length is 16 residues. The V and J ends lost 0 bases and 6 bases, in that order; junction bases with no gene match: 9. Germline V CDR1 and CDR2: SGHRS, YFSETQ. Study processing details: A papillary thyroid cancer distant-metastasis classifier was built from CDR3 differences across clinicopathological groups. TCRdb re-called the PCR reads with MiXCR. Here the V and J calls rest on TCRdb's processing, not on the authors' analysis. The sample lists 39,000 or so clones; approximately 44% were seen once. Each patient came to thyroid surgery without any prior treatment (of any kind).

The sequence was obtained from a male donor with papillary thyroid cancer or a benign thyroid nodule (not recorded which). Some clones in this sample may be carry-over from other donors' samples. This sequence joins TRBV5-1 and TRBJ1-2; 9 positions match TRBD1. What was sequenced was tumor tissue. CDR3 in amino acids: CASSLETGGASNGYTF. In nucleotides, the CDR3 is TGCGCCAGCAGCTTGGAAACAGGGGGCGCGAGCAATGGCTACACCTTC. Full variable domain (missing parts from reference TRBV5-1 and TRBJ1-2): KAGVTQTPRYLIKTRGQQVTLSCSPISGHRSVSWYQQTPGQGLQFLFEYFSETQRNKGNFPGRFSGRQFSNSRSEMNVSTLELGDSALYLCASSLETGGASNGYTFGSGTRLTVV.